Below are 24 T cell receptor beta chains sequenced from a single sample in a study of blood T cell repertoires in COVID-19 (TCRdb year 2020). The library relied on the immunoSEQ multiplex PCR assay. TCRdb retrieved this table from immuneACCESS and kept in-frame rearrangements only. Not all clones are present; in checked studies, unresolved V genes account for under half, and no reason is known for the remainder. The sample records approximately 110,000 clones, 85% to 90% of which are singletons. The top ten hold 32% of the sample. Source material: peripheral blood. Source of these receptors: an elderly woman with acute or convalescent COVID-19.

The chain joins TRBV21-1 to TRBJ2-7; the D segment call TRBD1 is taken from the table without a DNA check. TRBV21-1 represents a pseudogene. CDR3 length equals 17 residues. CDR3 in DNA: TGTGCCAGCAGCAAAAGTTACCGGGACAGGGGTGCGTACGAGCAGTACTTC. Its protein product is CASSKSYRDRGAYEQYF.

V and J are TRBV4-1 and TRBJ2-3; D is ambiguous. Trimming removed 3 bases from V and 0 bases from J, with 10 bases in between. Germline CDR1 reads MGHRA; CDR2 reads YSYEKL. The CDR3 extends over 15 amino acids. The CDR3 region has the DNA TGCGCCAGCAGCCAGGTCACAGTTAGCACAGATACGCAGTATTTT. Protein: CASSQVTVSTDTQYF.

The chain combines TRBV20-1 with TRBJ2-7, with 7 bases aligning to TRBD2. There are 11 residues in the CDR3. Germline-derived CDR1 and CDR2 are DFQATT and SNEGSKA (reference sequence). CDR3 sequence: CSPGGTYEQYF. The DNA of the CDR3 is TGCTCCCCGGGGGGTACCTACGAGCAGTACTTC.

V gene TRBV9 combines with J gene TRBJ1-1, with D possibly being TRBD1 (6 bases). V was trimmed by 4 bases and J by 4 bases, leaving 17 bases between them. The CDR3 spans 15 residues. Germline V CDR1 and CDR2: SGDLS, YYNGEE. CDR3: CASSTDPRGGTEAFF. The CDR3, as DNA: TGTGCCAGCAGCACGGATCCGAGGGGGGGCACTGAAGCTTTCTTT.

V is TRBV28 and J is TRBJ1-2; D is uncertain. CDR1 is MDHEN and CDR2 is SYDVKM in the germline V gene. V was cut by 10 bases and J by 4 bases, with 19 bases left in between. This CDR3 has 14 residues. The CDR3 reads CATLEAAAVYGYTF. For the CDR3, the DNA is TGTGCCACGCTGGAGGCGGCCGCCGTCTATGGCTACACCTTC.

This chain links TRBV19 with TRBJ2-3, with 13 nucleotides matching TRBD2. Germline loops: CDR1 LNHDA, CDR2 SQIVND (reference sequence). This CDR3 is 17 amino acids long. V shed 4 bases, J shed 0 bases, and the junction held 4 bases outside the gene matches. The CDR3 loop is CASSTGTSGISTDTQYF. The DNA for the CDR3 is TGTGCCAGTAGTACTGGGACTAGCGGGATTAGCACAGATACGCAGTATTTT.

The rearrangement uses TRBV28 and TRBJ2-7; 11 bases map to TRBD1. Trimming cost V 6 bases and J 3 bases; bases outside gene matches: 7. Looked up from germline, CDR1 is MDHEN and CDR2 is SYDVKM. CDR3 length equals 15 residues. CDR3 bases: TGTGCCAGCAGCACGGGGACAGGGGGTCTCTACGAGCAGTACTTC. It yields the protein CASSTGTGGLYEQYF. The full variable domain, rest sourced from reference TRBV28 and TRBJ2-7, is DVKVTQSSRYLVKRTGEKVFLECVQDMDHENMFWYRQDPGLGLRLIYFSYDVKMKEKGDIPEGYSVSREKKERFSLILESASTNQTSMYLCASSTGTGGLYEQYFGPGTRLTVT.

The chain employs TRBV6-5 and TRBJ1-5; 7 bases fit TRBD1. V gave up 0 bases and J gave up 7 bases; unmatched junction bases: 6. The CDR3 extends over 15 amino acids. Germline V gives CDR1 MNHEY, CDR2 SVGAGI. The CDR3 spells CASSYSGDRNQPQHF. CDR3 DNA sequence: TGTGCCAGCAGTTACTCGGGGGACAGAAACCAGCCCCAGCATTTT.

The CDR3 sequence: CSARDRGLYTF. The DNA for the CDR3 is TGCAGTGCTAGAGACAGGGGCCTCTACACCTTC. V is TRBV20-1 and J is TRBJ1-2; maybe TRBD1 (6 bases). This CDR3 contains 11 residues. Germline CDR1 DFQATT, CDR2 SNEGSKA (reference sequence). The V and J ends lost 0 bases and 10 bases respectively, with 9 bases between them.

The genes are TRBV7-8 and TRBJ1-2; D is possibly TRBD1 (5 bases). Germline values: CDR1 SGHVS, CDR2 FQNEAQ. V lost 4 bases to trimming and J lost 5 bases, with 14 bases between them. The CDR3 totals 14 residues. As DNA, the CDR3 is TGTGCCAGCAGCTCTAGGGTCCAGGGTTATGGCTACACCTTC. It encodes CASSSRVQGYGYTF.

The CDR3 sequence is CASSLGLAGRETQYF. CDR3 DNA sequence: TGTGCCAGCAGCTTGGGATTAGCGGGGCGAGAGACCCAGTACTTC. The chain employs TRBV5-4 and TRBJ2-5; the match to TRBD2 covers 8 bases. The CDR3 totals 15 residues. Germline assignment: CDR1 SGHNT and CDR2 YYREEE (reference sequence). Trimming took 0 bases from V and 4 from J; bases not matched to a gene: 5.

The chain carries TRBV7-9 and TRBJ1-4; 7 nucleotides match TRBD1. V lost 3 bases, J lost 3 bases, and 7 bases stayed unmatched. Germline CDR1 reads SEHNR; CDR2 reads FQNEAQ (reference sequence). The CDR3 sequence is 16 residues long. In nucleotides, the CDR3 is TGTGCCAGCAGCTTCCAGGGGGGCTGGTCTAATGAAAAACTGTTTTTT. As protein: CASSFQGGWSNEKLFF. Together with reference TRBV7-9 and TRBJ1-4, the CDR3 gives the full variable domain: DTGVSQNPRHKITKRGQNVTFRCDPISEHNRLYWYRQTLGQGPEFLTYFQNEAQLEKSRLLSDRFSAERPKGSFSTLEIQRTEQGDSAMYLCASSFQGGWSNEKLFFGSGTQLSVL.

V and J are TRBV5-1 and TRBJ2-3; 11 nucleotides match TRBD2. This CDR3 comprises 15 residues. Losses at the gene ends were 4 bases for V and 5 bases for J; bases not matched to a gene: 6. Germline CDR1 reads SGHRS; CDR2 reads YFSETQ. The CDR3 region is CASSLSGGARDTQYF. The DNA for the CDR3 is TGCGCCAGCAGCCTTAGCGGGGGGGCTAGAGATACGCAGTATTTT.

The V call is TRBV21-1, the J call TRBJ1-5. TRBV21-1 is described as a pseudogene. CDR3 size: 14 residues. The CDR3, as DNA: TGTGCCAGCAGCAAAAAGGGAGGCACCCAGCCCCAGCATTTT. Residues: CASSKKGGTQPQHF.

CDR3 sequence reads: CASSLGDMNTEAFF. CDR3 DNA sequence: TGCGCCAGCAGCTTGGGCGATATGAACACTGAAGCTTTCTTT. The chain links TRBV5-1 to TRBJ1-1; D uncertain. Trimming took off 0 bases at V and 0 bases at J, with 6 bases between the two ends. The CDR3 extends over 14 amino acids. Germline V gene data show CDR1 as SGHRS and CDR2 as YFSETQ.

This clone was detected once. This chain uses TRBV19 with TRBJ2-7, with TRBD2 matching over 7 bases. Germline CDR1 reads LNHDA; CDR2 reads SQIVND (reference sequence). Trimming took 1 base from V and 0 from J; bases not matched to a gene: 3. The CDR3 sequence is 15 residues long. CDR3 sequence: CASSIASSGSYEQYF. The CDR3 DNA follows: TGTGCCAGTAGTATAGCGTCTAGCGGCTCCTACGAGCAGTACTTC.

CDR3 DNA sequence: TGTGCCACCAGCAGAGATCTCGGGGGGAGGGCAAGCAATCAGCCCCAGCATTTT. Residues: CATSRDLGGRASNQPQHF. This rearrangement joins TRBV15 to TRBJ1-5, with D tentatively TRBD1 (5 bases). The CDR3 spans 18 residues. V dropped 0 bases and J dropped 1 base, with 16 bases sitting between them. Germline V gene lookup returns CDR1 LNHNV and CDR2 YYDKDF (reference sequence).

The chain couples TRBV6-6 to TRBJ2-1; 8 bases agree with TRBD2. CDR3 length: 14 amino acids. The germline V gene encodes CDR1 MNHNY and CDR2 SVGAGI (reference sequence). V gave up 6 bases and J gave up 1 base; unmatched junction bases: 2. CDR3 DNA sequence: TGTGCCAGCAGCGGGGGGGCTTCCTACAATGAGCAGTTCTTC. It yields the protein CASSGGASYNEQFF.

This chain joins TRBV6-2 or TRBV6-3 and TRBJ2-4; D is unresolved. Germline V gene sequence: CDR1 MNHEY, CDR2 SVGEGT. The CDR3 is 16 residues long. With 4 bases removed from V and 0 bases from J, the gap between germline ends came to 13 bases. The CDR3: CASSFNILVAKNIQYF. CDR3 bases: TGTGCCAGCAGTTTCAACATTCTTGTAGCCAAAAACATTCAGTACTTC.

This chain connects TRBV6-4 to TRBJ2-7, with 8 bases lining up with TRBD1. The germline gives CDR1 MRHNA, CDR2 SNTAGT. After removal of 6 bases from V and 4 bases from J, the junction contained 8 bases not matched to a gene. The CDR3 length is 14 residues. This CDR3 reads CASSPGGAGYEQYF. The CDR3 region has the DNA TGTGCCAGCAGCCCAGGGGGCGCAGGGTACGAGCAGTACTTC.

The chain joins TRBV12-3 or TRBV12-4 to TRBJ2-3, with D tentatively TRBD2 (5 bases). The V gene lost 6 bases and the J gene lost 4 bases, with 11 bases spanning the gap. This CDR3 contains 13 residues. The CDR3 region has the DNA TGTGCCAGCAGCTTGGAGGACGCAGATACGCAGTATTTT. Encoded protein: CASSLEDADTQYF.

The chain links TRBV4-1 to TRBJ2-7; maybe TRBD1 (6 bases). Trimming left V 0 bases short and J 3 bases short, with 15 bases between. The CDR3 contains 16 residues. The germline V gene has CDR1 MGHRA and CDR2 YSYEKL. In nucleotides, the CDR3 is TGCGCCAGCAGCCAAGATCACCCTATAGGGGGCTACGAGCAGTACTTC. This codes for CASSQDHPIGGYEQYF.

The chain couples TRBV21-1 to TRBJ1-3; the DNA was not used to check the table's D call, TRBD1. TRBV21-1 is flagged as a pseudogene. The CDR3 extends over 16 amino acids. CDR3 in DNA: TGTGCCAGCAGCCACGGGGACACGCACTCTGGAAACACCATATATTTT. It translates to CASSHGDTHSGNTIYF.

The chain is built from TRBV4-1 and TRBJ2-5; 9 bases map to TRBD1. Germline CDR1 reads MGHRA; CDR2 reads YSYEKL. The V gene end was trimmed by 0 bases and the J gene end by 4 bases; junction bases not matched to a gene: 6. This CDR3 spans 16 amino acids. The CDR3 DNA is TGCGCCAGCAGCCAAGATCAAAGGACAGGGGCAGAGACCCAGTACTTC. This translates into CASSQDQRTGAETQYF.